This record looks at one TCR beta chain sequence and its context. No cognate antigen has been identified for it. One base away there is no much larger clone; base qualities are not given. This specimen belongs to a study of blood T cell repertoires in COVID-19 (dated by TCRdb to about 2020). Regarding the complete study: Samples covering the acute and convalescent phases of COVID-19 were provided by collaborators in the United States, Italy and Spain. The material from the prospective study consisted of cDNA or gDNA derived from T cells, B-cell-depleted T cells, or PBMCs. Subjects who had been exposed to COVID-19, were actively infected with it, or had recovered from it provided the deeply sampled blood TCRbeta repertoires that made up the dataset. The repertoires were made available in a free public database intended to serve as a resource for research on the immune response to SARS-CoV-2. The samples were drawn from two sources: the first 160 participants of the ongoing ImmuneRACE study, and 1,000 to 1,500 subjects contributed by 6 global collaborators. A de-identified subject ID, COVID-19 status, age in years and sex were almost always included in the sample metadata. Where available, HLA class I and class II types were taken from metadata supplied by the sample provider and were not determined by assay-based typing.

Cut back by 2 bases and 7 bases, the V and J ends lie 8 bases apart. The CDR1 and CDR2 encoded by the germline V gene are SQVTM and ANQGSEA. Its CDR3 holds 11 amino acids, cysteine through phenylalanine. Only CDR3 DNA remains: 33 bases, in frame from the first base. Findings and caveats that apply to the study as a whole: The quantity of clinical and demographic metadata differed by source and by participant and was supplied without curation.

Each collaborating institution followed its own protocols to collect whole blood in K2EDTA tubes. For TCRbeta analysis, collaborator samples were shipped as frozen whole blood, as isolated PBMCs, or as DNA extracted from either sample type. The immunoSEQ Assay, a bias-controlled multiplex PCR, was used to amplify TCRbeta CDR3 regions from genomic DNA. The published analysis was carried out like this. The number of nucleated cells in each sample was estimated by amplification of reference gene primers within the assay. To quantify the absolute abundance of each unique TCRbeta CDR3 rearrangement, sequence reads were collapsed and filtered. For each sample, productive Simpson clonality was calculated by taking the square root of Simpson's diversity index across productive rearrangements. TCRdb carries this immuneACCESS record with in-frame sequences only. Its versions omit some clonotypes, under half of them owing to an unresolved V gene in the studies checked, with the rest unexplained. The V and J calls and the clone size are those of that table, but D and trimming were determined from the DNA. Here the sample has around 140,000 clones; approximately 88% occur a single time. Roughly 1.6% of the sample comes from the top ten.

This sequence uses TRBV29-1 and TRBJ1-2; no confident D gene assignment can be made. The material sequenced was peripheral blood. The receptor was derived from a woman in her forties or fifties with acute or convalescent COVID-19. CDR3 region: CSVESGFGYTF. The nucleotide sequence reads as follows: TGCAGCGTTGAATCGGGTTTTGGCTACACCTTC.